Below, 31 T cell receptor beta chains from the same sample are listed, as sequenced in a study of CD8 T cells in ankylosing spondylitis. Each CDR3 protein gets one entry after TCRdb re-called the 5' RACE reads with MiXCR. The repertoire holds 25,000 to 35,000 distinct CDR3 sequences, with about 14% as singletons. Sequences were obtained from blood. The receptors were sampled from a male donor with ankylosing spondylitis or in good health (not recorded which).

The rearrangement uses TRBV15 and TRBJ2-2; 7 bases fit TRBD1. The V and J ends lost 1 base and 7 bases, in that order; junction bases with no gene match: 6. Per germline, CDR1 LNHNV and CDR2 YYDKDF (reference sequence). The CDR3 spans 15 residues. The CDR3 region is CATSRAPTGYGELFF. The DNA for the CDR3 is TGTGCCACCAGCAGAGCCCCGACAGGGTACGGGGAGCTGTTTTTT.

The genes are TRBV5-1 and TRBJ2-1; tentatively, D is TRBD2 (6 bases). CDR3 length: 12 residues. Deletions cut 4 bases from V and 7 bases from J, with 9 bases between. Germline CDR1 reads SGHRS; CDR2 reads YFSETQ. The DNA of the CDR3 is TGCGCCAGCAGCATTGGGGGGAATGAGCAGTTCTTC. Translated: CASSIGGNEQFF.

The rearrangement links TRBV2 to TRBJ2-5; tentatively, D is TRBD2 (6 bases). There are 15 residues in the CDR3. The V end was cut by 2 bases, the J end by 5 bases, with 15 bases between. Germline CDR1 and CDR2: SNHLY and FYNNEI. This CDR3 is CASSETGLVLETQYF. DNA for the CDR3: TGTGCCAGCAGTGAAACGGGACTTGTCCTGGAGACCCAGTACTTC.

This chain connects TRBV7-9 to TRBJ2-2, with D perhaps TRBD1 (6 bases). V lost 2 bases to trimming and J lost 4 bases, with 8 bases between them. CDR1 is SEHNR and CDR2 is FQNEAQ in the germline V gene (reference sequence). CDR3 length equals 14 residues. CDR3 residues: CASSLQGSTGELFF. The DNA for the CDR3 is TGTGCCAGCAGCTTACAGGGGAGCACCGGGGAGCTGTTTTTT.

The sample holds a few counts of this clonotype. The V call is TRBV20-1, the J call TRBJ2-3, with a weak D call TRBD1 (6 bases). Per the germline V gene, CDR1 is DFQATT and CDR2 is SNEGSKA (reference sequence). The CDR3 has 15 residues. Trimming shortened V by 0 bases and J by 0 bases, and 10 bases separated the two germline ends. CDR3 sequence reads: CSARDLGQSTDTQYF. As DNA, the CDR3 is TGCAGTGCTAGAGACCTCGGACAGAGCACAGATACGCAGTATTTT.

This clonotype was found a few times. This rearrangement joins TRBV7-2 to TRBJ2-5; D remains unclear. Trimming removed 0 bases from V and 1 base from J, with 6 bases in between. Germline values: CDR1 SGHTA, CDR2 FQGNSA. CDR3 length: 14 residues. CDR3 sequence reads: CASSLAGPQETQYF. Here the CDR3 DNA reads TGTGCCAGCAGCTTAGCGGGTCCCCAAGAGACCCAGTACTTC.

This clonotype was recorded a few times. The genes are TRBV2 and TRBJ2-2; the D is unclear. This CDR3 region has 12 residues. Germline V gene sequence: CDR1 SNHLY, CDR2 FYNNEI. Trimming removed 6 bases at V and 6 bases at J, with 8 bases between. DNA for the CDR3: TGTGCCAGCAGCCGAGGTCCCGGGGAGCTGTTTTTT. It is translated as CASSRGPGELFF.

The chain recombines TRBV29-1 with TRBJ2-3, with D perhaps matching TRBD1 or TRBD2 (5 bases each). Germline CDR1 is SQVTM and CDR2 is ANQGSEA. This CDR3 spans 14 amino acids. V lost 7 bases and J 0 bases, leaving 14 bases between the germline ends. CDR3 nucleotide sequence: TGCAGCGCGGGCCGGGGCTCTAGCACAGATACGCAGTATTTT. Its protein is CSAGRGSSTDTQYF.

This clonotype showed up just a few times. The rearrangement joins TRBV4-2 to TRBJ2-2, with TRBD2 matching over 9 bases. J lost 1 base, V lost 3 bases, and 3 bases had no gene match. Germline V lookup: CDR1 LGHNA, CDR2 YNFKEQ. The CDR3 covers 16 residues. The CDR3 DNA is TGTGCCAGCAGCCAGGAACTAGCGGGGAACACCGGGGAGCTGTTTTTT. Translated, it gives CASSQELAGNTGELFF.

The J gene is TRBJ2-1, the V gene TRBV11-3; D might be TRBD1 (6 bases). The CDR3 runs to 13 residues. The germline V gene encodes CDR1 SGHNT and CDR2 YENEEA. The ends were cut back, 1 base at V and 6 bases at J, with 7 bases in the middle. CDR3 DNA: TGTGCCAGCAGCTTAGCCAGGGGCAATGAGCAGTTCTTC. As protein: CASSLARGNEQFF.

The genes are TRBV29-1 and TRBJ2-2, with TRBD1 matching over 7 bases. Trimming took 6 bases from V and 2 from J; bases not matched to a gene: 6. This CDR3 contains 14 residues. In germline, CDR1 is SQVTM, CDR2 ANQGSEA. In nucleotides, the CDR3 is TGCAGCGTGCAAACAGGGGTAAACACCGGGGAGCTGTTTTTT. Its translation is CSVQTGVNTGELFF.

This clonotype has more than one count but fewer than ten. The rearrangement links TRBV12-3 or TRBV12-4 to TRBJ2-7, with D possibly TRBD2 on 5 matching bases. The ends were cut back, 3 bases at V and 0 bases at J, with 12 bases in the middle. The CDR3 is made up of 15 amino acids. The CDR3 reads CASSFQRRFSYEQYF. The CDR3 DNA reads TGTGCCAGCAGTTTCCAGCGGAGATTCTCCTACGAGCAGTACTTC.

This clonotype has just a few counts. V gene TRBV5-1 combines with J gene TRBJ2-2; TRBD1 matches at 7 bases. The V and J ends lost 5 bases and 2 bases, in that order; junction bases with no gene match: 6. The germline CDR1 and CDR2 sequences are SGHRS and YFSETQ. This CDR3 region has 15 residues. The DNA for the CDR3 is TGCGCCAGCAGAAAGGGACAGATTAACACCGGGGAGCTGTTTTTT. This translates into CASRKGQINTGELFF. Looking up the rest from reference TRBV5-1 and TRBJ2-2 gives the full variable domain: KAGVTQTPRYLIKTRGQQVTLSCSPISGHRSVSWYQQTPGQGLQFLFEYFSETQRNKGNFPGRFSGRQFSNSRSEMNVSTLELGDSALYLCASRKGQINTGELFFGEGSRLTVL.

This rearrangement joins TRBV5-1 to TRBJ1-4; 9 bases line up with TRBD1. This CDR3 contains 14 residues. Trimming removed 4 bases from V and 3 bases from J; junction bases left unmatched: 1. Germline-derived CDR1 and CDR2 are SGHRS and YFSETQ. CDR3 DNA sequence: TGCGCCAGCAGCAGGACAGGGGCTAATGAAAAACTGTTTTTT. Protein sequence: CASSRTGANEKLFF.

Written as DNA, the CDR3 is TGCAGTGCCCACCGTCAGGACGGGTCCAAAAACATTCAGTACTTC. Translated: CSAHRQDGSKNIQYF. The J gene is TRBJ2-4, the V gene TRBV20-1; no definite D call. V was shortened by 6 bases and J by 2 bases, with 17 bases between the two germline ends. The germline CDR1 and CDR2 sequences are DFQATT and SNEGSKA (reference sequence). The CDR3 consists of 15 residues.

The chain joins TRBV14 to TRBJ2-2, with D unresolved. Trimming took off 6 bases at V and 4 bases at J, with 18 bases between the two ends. This CDR3 has 16 residues. Germline-derived CDR1 and CDR2 are SGHDN and FVKESK. The CDR3 is CASSPSLWALTGELFF. Written as DNA, the CDR3 is TGTGCCAGCAGTCCCAGTTTATGGGCCCTCACCGGGGAGCTGTTTTTT.

The genes are TRBV20-1 and TRBJ2-3; tentatively, D is TRBD1 (5 bases). Germline CDR1 DFQATT, CDR2 SNEGSKA (reference sequence). The CDR3 is made up of 14 amino acids. The germline V and J ends were trimmed by 6 bases and 0 bases, with 13 bases remaining between them. Written as DNA, the CDR3 is TGCAGTGCCAGGGTGGGGTCTAGCACAGATACGCAGTATTTT. Residues: CSARVGSSTDTQYF.

The rearrangement joins TRBV29-1 to TRBJ2-3; TRBD2 matches at 9 bases. The CDR3 runs 15 residues. The germline V gene has CDR1 SQVTM and CDR2 ANQGSEA. Trimming at V came to 7 bases and at J to 0 bases, leaving 8 bases not matched to a gene. The chain's CDR3 is CSAEGTSGSTDTQYF. The DNA for the CDR3 is TGCAGCGCCGAAGGAACTAGCGGGAGCACAGATACGCAGTATTTT.

This CDR3 is CASSLWGGNNQPQHF. In DNA, the CDR3 is TGTGCCAGCAGTTTATGGGGCGGGAACAATCAGCCCCAGCATTTT. V is TRBV27 and J is TRBJ1-5; the D gene is possibly TRBD1 (5 bases). V shed 1 base and J shed 3 bases, with 10 bases lying between them. CDR3 length: 15 residues. Germline V gene data show CDR1 as MNHEY and CDR2 as SMNVEV (reference sequence).

This clonotype was counted at least ten times. This chain uses TRBV6-6 with TRBJ1-3; D ambiguous. Germline values: CDR1 MNHNY, CDR2 SVGAGI (reference sequence). The CDR3 is 11 amino acids. Trimming left V 5 bases short and J 6 bases short, with 5 bases between. The CDR3 DNA reads as TGTGCCAGCAGTGTCCTAAACACCATATATTTT. It encodes CASSVLNTIYF.

The chain uses TRBV12-3 or TRBV12-4 and TRBJ1-5; D call uncertain. The CDR3 spans 13 residues. V was pared by 0 bases and J by 3 bases, with 3 bases between. The CDR3 sequence is CASSLANNQPQHF. CDR3 DNA sequence: TGTGCCAGCAGTTTAGCGAACAATCAGCCCCAGCATTTT.

This clonotype was picked up many times. The CDR3 DNA is TGTGCCAGCAGCGTAGGAGCAAACAATGAGCAGTTCTTC. Translation gives CASSVGANNEQFF. The chain couples TRBV9 to TRBJ2-1; D gene ambiguous. The length of the CDR3 is 13 residues. The V gene's germline CDR1 is SGDLS and CDR2 YYNGEE. Trimming took 0 bases from V and 5 from J, leaving 6 bases between them.

This chain joins TRBV5-1 and TRBJ2-6; no clear D. V was trimmed by 0 bases and J by 3 bases, leaving 4 bases between them. CDR1 SGHRS and CDR2 YFSETQ come from the germline V gene. This CDR3 comprises 14 residues. The CDR3 coding sequence is TGCGCCAGCAGCTTGGATGGTGGGGCCAACGTCCTGACTTTC. It translates to CASSLDGGANVLTF.

The genes are TRBV4-3 and TRBJ1-4, with D maybe TRBD1 (5 bases). The CDR3 spans 14 residues. The germline CDR1 and CDR2 sequences are LGHNA and YSLEER. V was pared by 6 bases and J by 7 bases, with 15 bases between. The CDR3 spells CASSGTGTGEKLFF. DNA of the CDR3: TGCGCCAGCAGTGGGACCGGGACCGGTGAAAAACTGTTTTTT.

The chain has TRBV20-1 and TRBJ2-5; D is ambiguous. This CDR3 region has 14 residues. The V end lost 2 bases, the J end lost 4 bases, and 14 bases lay between the germline ends. Germline CDR1 and CDR2: DFQATT and SNEGSKA (reference sequence). CDR3 bases: TGCAGTGCTAGACCCCCAGTAACCGTAGAGACCCAGTACTTC. Translation: CSARPPVTVETQYF.

This clonotype was counted between two and nine times. This CDR3 is CSATIQGRRDTQYF. CDR3 DNA: TGCAGTGCTACTATACAGGGGAGGAGAGATACGCAGTATTTT. The J gene is TRBJ2-3, the V gene TRBV20-1; possibly TRBD1 for D (7 bases). Per the germline V gene, CDR1 is DFQATT and CDR2 is SNEGSKA (reference sequence). The length of the CDR3 is 14 residues. V dropped 4 bases and J dropped 5 bases, with 16 bases sitting between them.

This clonotype was counted a few times. V and J are TRBV21-1 and TRBJ2-7; the listed D gene, TRBD2, was not tested against the DNA. TRBV21-1 is described as a pseudogene. This CDR3 is built from 16 residues. DNA of the CDR3: TGTGCCAGCAGCAAAGAAGGGAATAGCGGAGCCTACGAGCAGTACTTC. It yields the protein CASSKEGNSGAYEQYF.

This clonotype was counted a few times. The V and J genes are TRBV10-3 and TRBJ2-2, with TRBD1 matching 7 bases. Germline V gene sequence: CDR1 ENHRY, CDR2 SYGVKD. There are 15 residues in the CDR3. The junction had 4 bases not matched to a gene; V was cut back by 3 bases and J by 3 bases. The CDR3, as DNA: TGTGCCATCAGTGAACAGGGGAGCGACACCGGGGAGCTGTTTTTT. Its translation: CAISEQGSDTGELFF.

This clonotype was recorded a few times. The V call is TRBV20-1, the J call TRBJ1-1; maybe TRBD1 (5 bases). The CDR3 loop spans 16 amino acids. V lost 2 bases and J lost 1, with 17 bases in between. Germline V gives CDR1 DFQATT, CDR2 SNEGSKA (reference sequence). The CDR3 region has the DNA TGCAGTGCTAGACCCAGAGGCGGGACGGGGAACACTGAAGCTTTCTTT. Protein: CSARPRGGTGNTEAFF.

This clonotype was detected ten times or more. One end of the junction does not line up with germline, which may come from a read error. This chain connects TRBV18 to TRBJ2-2; D call uncertain. Per the germline V gene, CDR1 is KGHSH and CDR2 is LQKENI. The CDR3 extends over 14 amino acids. The CDR3 is CASSPPMNAGELFF. CDR3 bases: TGTGCCAGCTCACCACCGATGAACGCCGGGGAGCTGTTTTTT.

This clonotype was recorded a few times. The rearrangement joins TRBV4-3 to TRBJ1-2, with 7 bases that match TRBD1. The CDR3 has 13 amino acids. J was trimmed by 3 bases and V by 8 bases; bases with no gene match: 6. The germline V gene encodes CDR1 LGHNA and CDR2 YSLEER. The CDR3 protein is CASGGQADYGYTF. The DNA for the CDR3 is TGCGCCAGCGGCGGACAGGCCGACTATGGCTACACCTTC.